This TCR beta chain emerged from a study of control samples from healthy donors and cancer patients. TCRdb's table, derived via immunoSEQ multiplex PCR, lists solely in-frame clones and lacks some. The profile shows roughly 100,000 clones, approximately 90% of them singletons. CDR1 and CDR2 from the germline V gene are MNHEY and SVGAGI. The CDR3 has 14 amino acids. A word on this clone: One end of the junction fails to match germline, which may point to a read error.

This TCR derives from a man aged 60-69 years with lung cancer. Sequenced: PBMCs. V usage is TRBV6-5 and J usage is TRBJ2-3, with 10 bases fitting TRBD2. The CDR3 DNA reads TGTGCCAGCAGTTTTTCCTCTCTAGCGGGGGAGGTCCTTTTT. Amino acids: CASSFSSLAGEVLF.